The TCR beta chain described here comes from a study of control samples from healthy donors and cancer patients. Trimming took off 7 bases at V and 8 bases at J, with 17 bases between the two ends. Germline CDR1 and CDR2: SQVTM and ANQGSEA. The CDR3 sequence is 13 residues long. Repertoires were generated with immunoSEQ multiplex PCR, while TCRdb's copy carries only in-frame clones and drops some. Its table lists 150,000 to 200,000 clones. This rearrangement joins TRBV29-1 to TRBJ1-4; weak D call: TRBD1 (5 bases). This clonotype was sampled from a woman aged 25 to 39 in good health. What was sequenced was blood. The CDR3 nucleotides are TGCAGCGCTCGGGACTCTTACGAGGAAAAACTGTTTTTT. Residues: CSARDSYEEKLFF.